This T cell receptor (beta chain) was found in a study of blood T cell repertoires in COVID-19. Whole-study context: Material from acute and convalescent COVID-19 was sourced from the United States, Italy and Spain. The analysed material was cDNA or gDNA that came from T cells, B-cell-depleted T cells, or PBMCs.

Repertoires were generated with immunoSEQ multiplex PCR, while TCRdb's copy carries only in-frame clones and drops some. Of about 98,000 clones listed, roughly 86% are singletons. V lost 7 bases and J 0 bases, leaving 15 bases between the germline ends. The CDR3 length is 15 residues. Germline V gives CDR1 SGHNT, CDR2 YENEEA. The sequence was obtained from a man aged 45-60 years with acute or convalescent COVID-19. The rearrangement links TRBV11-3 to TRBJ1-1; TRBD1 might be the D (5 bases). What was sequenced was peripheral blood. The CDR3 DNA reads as TGTGCCAGCACTCGTTCAGGGATTATGAACACTGAAGCTTTCTTT. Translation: CASTRSGIMNTEAFF.